A single sample gave rise to the 14 T cell receptor beta chains below, sequenced in a study of blood T cell repertoires in COVID-19. Using immunoSEQ multiplex PCR, the repertoire was profiled, and TCRdb retains in-frame clones only, with some absent. This sample carries over 250,000 clones, around nine tenths of them seen once, and the ten largest clones take approximately 9.8%. Source material: peripheral blood. The receptors stem from a man between 40 and 49 years old who had recovered from COVID-19.

V usage is TRBV29-1 and J usage is TRBJ1-4; the D is unclear. Germline V gives CDR1 SQVTM, CDR2 ANQGSEA. The V gene lost 4 bases and the J gene lost 4 bases, with 7 bases spanning the gap. This CDR3 comprises 12 residues. Written as DNA, the CDR3 is TGCAGCGTTGGACGGGTTAATGAAAAACTGTTTTTT. Translation: CSVGRVNEKLFF.

The chain carries TRBV13 and TRBJ2-7; the match to TRBD2 covers 9 bases. This CDR3 has 16 residues. From germline, CDR1 is PRHDT and CDR2 FYEKMQ (reference sequence). V lost 5 bases and J lost 6; bases outside the gene matches: 14. In nucleotides, the CDR3 is TGTGCCAGCAGCCCTAGCGGGGACTCATGGACCCGCGAGCAGTACTTC. Translating gives CASSPSGDSWTREQYF.

The rearrangement links TRBV19 to TRBJ2-2, with 12 bases identical to TRBD1. The CDR3 loop spans 15 amino acids. CDR1 and CDR2 from the germline V gene are LNHDA and SQIVND (reference sequence). After removal of 9 bases from V and 4 bases from J, the junction contained 6 bases not matched to a gene. The CDR3 nucleotides read TGTGCCAGCCGAGTGGGACAGGGGGCCACCGGGGAGCTGTTTTTT. It translates to CASRVGQGATGELFF.

The gene calls are TRBV7-2 and TRBJ2-1; D uncertain. The ends were cut back, 2 bases at V and 9 bases at J, with 11 bases in the middle. Per germline, CDR1 SGHTA and CDR2 FQGNSA. The CDR3 consists of 13 residues. CDR3 sequence reads: CASSLRTSGEQFF. The CDR3 region has the DNA TGTGCCAGCAGCTTAAGAACCTCGGGTGAGCAGTTCTTC.

The rearrangement links TRBV5-1 to TRBJ2-3, with D maybe TRBD2 (5 bases). The CDR3 runs to 11 residues. V dropped 6 bases and J dropped 4 bases, with 6 bases sitting between them. Germline CDR1 reads SGHRS; CDR2 reads YFSETQ. The CDR3 spells CASMRADTQYF. The CDR3 bases are TGCGCCAGCATGCGGGCAGATACGCAGTATTTT.

This chain links TRBV6-4 with TRBJ2-2; perhaps TRBD1 as D (5 bases). The CDR3 covers 14 residues. Trimming shortened V by 5 bases and J by 4 bases, and 11 bases separated the two germline ends. Germline CDR1 reads MRHNA; CDR2 reads SNTAGT. The CDR3 loop reads CASSFDRFTGELFF. The CDR3 DNA follows: TGTGCCAGCAGTTTTGACAGATTCACCGGGGAGCTGTTTTTT.

V is TRBV2 and J is TRBJ1-1; possible D gene TRBD1, 6 bases. V gave up 5 bases and J gave up 3 bases, with 13 bases separating them. CDR1 is SNHLY, CDR2 FYNNEI, per germline. The CDR3 runs to 14 residues. CDR3 loop: CASSPGTTHTEAFF. CDR3 DNA sequence: TGTGCCAGCAGTCCCGGGACAACGCACACTGAAGCTTTCTTT.

This clone was observed once. The chain has TRBV5-4 and TRBJ2-1; 12 positions match TRBD2. The CDR3 covers 15 residues. Trimming cost V 3 bases and J 4 bases; bases outside gene matches: 2. Germline CDR1 SGHNT, CDR2 YYREEE (reference sequence). The CDR3 loop reads CASSSGLAGYNEQFF. The CDR3 DNA reads TGTGCCAGCAGCTCGGGACTAGCGGGTTACAATGAGCAGTTCTTC.

The chain is built from TRBV4-3 and TRBJ2-2; 8 nucleotides line up with TRBD2. J gave up 7 bases and V 0 bases, and 13 bases lay outside the gene matches. The germline V gene encodes CDR1 LGHNA and CDR2 YSLEER. This CDR3 is 18 amino acids long. The CDR3 here is CASSQDGTSGRDGGELFF. The CDR3 DNA follows: TGCGCCAGCAGCCAAGATGGCACTAGCGGTCGCGACGGCGGGGAGCTGTTTTTT.

The CDR3 DNA sequence: TGTGCCAGCAGCTTCGCGGGGCCGTACGAGCAGTACTTC. It codes for CASSFAGPYEQYF. This rearrangement joins TRBV5-8 to TRBJ2-7; D perhaps matches TRBD2 (6 bases). Per the germline V gene, CDR1 is SGHTS and CDR2 is YDEGEE. This CDR3 contains 13 residues. V was cut by 2 bases and J by 4 bases, with 10 bases left in between. Full variable domain (outside the CDR3, taken from reference TRBV5-8 and TRBJ2-7): EAGVTQSPTHLIKTRGQQATLRCSPISGHTSVYWYQQALGLGLQFLLWYDEGEERNRGNFPPRFSGRQFPNYSSELNVNALELEDSALYLCASSFAGPYEQYFGPGTRLTVT.

J is TRBJ2-1 and V is TRBV9, with 7 nucleotides matching TRBD2. V trimming: 0 bases; J trimming: 9 bases; junction bases outside the gene matches: 9. This CDR3 is built from 15 residues. CDR1 SGDLS and CDR2 YYNGEE come from the germline V gene. The CDR3 loop reads CASSVDSAPGGEQFF. The CDR3 coding sequence is TGTGCCAGCAGCGTAGACTCCGCTCCGGGGGGTGAGCAGTTCTTC.

The rearrangement joins TRBV9 to TRBJ2-2; D is unclear. The V end lost 1 base, the J end lost 7 bases, and 5 bases lay between the germline ends. Germline CDR1 and CDR2: SGDLS and YYNGEE. CDR3 length: 12 residues. Written as DNA, the CDR3 is TGTGCCAGCAGCGTACCCGGCGGGGAGCTGTTTTTT. This codes for CASSVPGGELFF. Drawing the rest from reference TRBV9 and TRBJ2-2, the complete variable domain is DSGVTQTPKHLITATGQRVTLRCSPRSGDLSVYWYQQSLDQGLQFLIQYYNGEERAKGNILERFSAQQFPDLHSELNLSSLELGDSALYFCASSVPGGELFFGEGSRLTVL.

The V gene is TRBV9, the J gene TRBJ2-1, with a weak D call TRBD2 (6 bases). The CDR3 is 18 residues long. The germline V gene encodes CDR1 SGDLS and CDR2 YYNGEE. V lost 4 bases and J 9 bases, leaving 29 bases between the germline ends. CDR3 coding DNA: TGTGCCAGCAGCCACCCTGTCGGGGGAGGACCGGTAATGAGTGAGCAGTTCTTC. Its protein product is CASSHPVGGGPVMSEQFF.

The chain has TRBV3-1 (or the pseudogene TRBV3-2) and TRBJ2-2; D remains unclear. Germline V CDR1 and CDR2: LGHDT, YNNKEL (reference sequence). CDR3 length: 12 amino acids. V was clipped by 1 base and J by 5 bases, with 2 bases between them. The CDR3 sequence: CASSQVTGELFF. DNA for the CDR3: TGTGCCAGCAGCCAAGTAACCGGGGAGCTGTTTTTT.